A single sample gave rise to the 24 T cell receptor beta chains below, sequenced in a study of CD8 T cells in ankylosing spondylitis. TCRdb processed the 5' RACE reads anew with MiXCR; each CDR3 protein has one entry. The sample carries approximately 350,000 distinct CDR3 sequences, roughly 14% recorded once. The sequenced sample consisted of blood, either unsorted or a sorted T cell fraction (not recorded which). The receptor set was obtained from a male donor with ankylosing spondylitis or in good health (not recorded which).

This clonotype was detected ten times or more. The V call is TRBV7-2, the J call TRBJ1-1; tentatively, D is TRBD1 (5 bases). The V end lost 6 bases, the J end lost 0 bases, and 11 bases lay between the germline ends. Germline values: CDR1 SGHTA, CDR2 FQGNSA. The CDR3 sequence is 14 residues long. Written as DNA, the CDR3 is TGTGCCAGCAGATCGGGACTCTTGAACACTGAAGCTTTCTTT. This codes for CASRSGLLNTEAFF.

This clonotype has a handful of counts. The chain recombines TRBV5-1 with TRBJ2-3; D perhaps matches TRBD2 (6 bases). Germline assignment: CDR1 SGHRS and CDR2 YFSETQ. V dropped 3 bases and J dropped 3 bases, with 11 bases sitting between them. This CDR3 contains 14 residues. The DNA of the CDR3 is TGCGCCAGCAGCTCCCGCGGGGTGACAGATACGCAGTATTTT. Translating it yields CASSSRGVTDTQYF.

V gene TRBV29-1 combines with J gene TRBJ2-7; tentatively, D is TRBD1 (5 bases). V gave up 5 bases and J gave up 6 bases, with 17 bases separating them. This CDR3 is 13 amino acids long. Per germline, CDR1 SQVTM and CDR2 ANQGSEA. The CDR3: CSVTAGFSGEQYF. The CDR3 nucleotides are TGCAGCGTTACGGCAGGGTTCTCTGGCGAGCAGTACTTC.

There are a few counts of this clonotype. The chain uses TRBV7-8 and TRBJ2-7; no firm D call. Trimming cost V 5 bases and J 4 bases, with 21 bases left between them. The CDR3 runs 16 residues. From germline, CDR1 is SGHVS and CDR2 FQNEAQ. The CDR3 loop is CASSPSSRQDLYEQYF. CDR3 nucleotide sequence: TGTGCCAGCAGCCCCAGTAGCCGGCAGGACCTATACGAGCAGTACTTC.

The chain joins TRBV4-1 to TRBJ2-3; 8 nucleotides match TRBD1. Trimming took 0 bases from V and 1 from J; bases not matched to a gene: 9. The CDR3 has 18 amino acids. The germline V gene encodes CDR1 MGHRA and CDR2 YSYEKL. The CDR3 nucleotides are TGCGCCAGCAGCCAAGACCCTTCGGGACAGGTCGGCACAGATACGCAGTATTTT. Translated, it gives CASSQDPSGQVGTDTQYF.

This clonotype occurred a few times. This chain connects TRBV10-3 to TRBJ2-2; D unresolved. The germline V gene encodes CDR1 ENHRY and CDR2 SYGVKD. CDR3 length equals 11 residues. Trimming took 3 bases from V and 8 from J, leaving 4 bases between them. This CDR3 reads CAISEGGELFF. The CDR3 DNA reads TGTGCCATCAGTGAAGGTGGGGAGCTGTTTTTT.

This clonotype was seen more than once but under ten times. This rearrangement joins TRBV6-5 to TRBJ1-2, with 7 bases that match TRBD1. After removal of 0 bases from V and 6 bases from J, the junction contained 7 bases not matched to a gene. There are 15 residues in the CDR3. Germline CDR1 reads MNHEY; CDR2 reads SVGAGI. CDR3 loop: CASSYSPTGEDGYTF. The CDR3 DNA reads TGTGCCAGCAGTTACTCTCCTACAGGGGAGGATGGCTACACCTTC.

The chain uses TRBV6-1 and TRBJ2-7; 9 nucleotides line up with TRBD1. With 6 bases clipped from V and 3 bases from J, the junction kept 9 bases outside the gene matches. The CDR3 has 15 residues. Germline CDR1 is MNHNS and CDR2 is SASEGT. The CDR3 DNA reads TGTGCCAGCAGGCTGATCGGGACAGGGCTCTACGAGCAGTACTTC. Translated, it gives CASRLIGTGLYEQYF.

This clonotype was detected ten times or more. The chain is built from TRBV6-1 and TRBJ2-3; D may be TRBD1 (5 bases). This CDR3 contains 13 residues. Trimming pared 6 bases from V and 2 bases from J, leaving 9 bases between. The germline V gene encodes CDR1 MNHNS and CDR2 SASEGT. CDR3 in DNA: TGTGCCAGCAGGACAGAGTTCACAGATACGCAGTATTTT. It is translated as CASRTEFTDTQYF.

A remark on this clonotype: One base away lies a much larger clone, so this may be a sequencing read error. CDR3 in amino acids: CSVDPSGRGIEQFF. CDR3 in DNA: TGCAGCGTTGATCCTAGCGGGAGGGGCATTGAGCAGTTCTTC. V usage is TRBV29-1 and J usage is TRBJ2-1; the match to TRBD2 covers 12 bases. The CDR3 is 14 residues long. With V trimmed by 3 bases and J by 9 bases, 6 bases remained unmatched. Germline-derived CDR1 and CDR2 are SQVTM and ANQGSEA.

As DNA, the CDR3 is TGTGCCAGCAGTTTTTCTAGATCCGAGACCCAGTACTTC. Translated: CASSFSRSETQYF. The rearrangement links TRBV6-5 to TRBJ2-5; D is unresolved. V lost 4 bases, J lost 5 bases, and 11 bases lay in between. The germline V gene encodes CDR1 MNHEY and CDR2 SVGAGI. The CDR3 sequence is 13 residues long.

J is TRBJ2-7 and V is TRBV5-1, with TRBD2 matching over 11 bases. This CDR3 has 16 residues. Germline V gene lookup returns CDR1 SGHRS and CDR2 YFSETQ. After removal of 3 bases from V and 0 bases from J, the junction contained 5 bases not matched to a gene. DNA of the CDR3: TGCGCCAGCAGCTCCACTACTAGCGGGAGCTCCTACGAGCAGTACTTC. Protein sequence: CASSSTTSGSSYEQYF.

The chain carries TRBV15 and TRBJ1-3; tentatively, D is TRBD1 (5 bases). The germline gives CDR1 LNHNV, CDR2 YYDKDF (reference sequence). V gave up 1 base and J gave up 9 bases, with 16 bases separating them. This CDR3 comprises 15 residues. CDR3: CATSRAPGTGATIYF. CDR3 DNA: TGTGCCACCAGCAGAGCTCCCGGGACCGGAGCCACCATATATTTT.

The chain carries TRBV3-1 and TRBJ2-7, with D unclear. The germline gives CDR1 LGHDT, CDR2 YNNKEL (reference sequence). The CDR3 consists of 15 residues. V was cut by 2 bases and J by 2 bases, with 13 bases left in between. As DNA, the CDR3 is TGTGCCAGCAGCCAAACCCTTACTAACGCCTACGAGCAGTACTTC. Residues: CASSQTLTNAYEQYF.

This clonotype was observed at least ten times. The chain links TRBV10-3 to TRBJ1-6; 7 bases are shared with TRBD1. CDR3 length: 14 amino acids. CDR1 and CDR2 from the germline V gene are ENHRY and SYGVKD. V lost 6 bases and J lost 5; bases outside the gene matches: 4. The CDR3 is CAIRPGQNNSPLHF. The CDR3 DNA sequence: TGTGCCATCAGGCCGGGACAGAATAATTCACCCCTCCACTTT.

The chain employs TRBV5-1 and TRBJ2-3; the match to TRBD1 covers 7 bases. This CDR3 comprises 16 residues. J gave up 2 bases and V 4 bases, and 10 bases lay outside the gene matches. The germline gives CDR1 SGHRS, CDR2 YFSETQ. The CDR3 loop is CASSPIDRAPTDTQYF. The CDR3 coding sequence is TGCGCCAGCAGCCCAATCGACAGGGCCCCCACAGATACGCAGTATTTT.

This chain joins TRBV12-3 or TRBV12-4 and TRBJ2-1; D uncertain. V lost 1 base and J lost 5, with 9 bases in between. The CDR3 extends over 14 amino acids. The CDR3 region is CASSLEFPNNEQFF. The CDR3 DNA is TGTGCCAGCAGTTTAGAGTTCCCCAACAATGAGCAGTTCTTC.

The chain is built from TRBV20-1 and TRBJ1-2, with TRBD1 matching over 7 bases. From germline, CDR1 is DFQATT and CDR2 SNEGSKA (reference sequence). The CDR3 length is 13 residues. With V trimmed by 4 bases and J by 5 bases, 7 bases remained unmatched. CDR3 protein: CSANQGGRYGYTF. As DNA, the CDR3 is TGCAGTGCTAATCAGGGGGGGCGTTATGGCTACACCTTC.

This clonotype came up a few times. V usage is TRBV5-1 and J usage is TRBJ2-5, with D perhaps assigned TRBD1 or TRBD2 (5 bases each). Per the germline V gene, CDR1 is SGHRS and CDR2 is YFSETQ. The CDR3 runs 14 residues. Trimming removed 5 bases at V and 2 bases at J, with 13 bases between. This CDR3 is CASRGSGGQETQYF. DNA of the CDR3: TGCGCCAGCAGGGGGTCTGGGGGACAAGAGACCCAGTACTTC.

V gene TRBV4-1 combines with J gene TRBJ2-1; TRBD2 aligns across 8 bases. V shed 3 bases and J 4 bases; nucleotides not matched to a gene: 5. Germline CDR1 MGHRA, CDR2 YSYEKL. This CDR3 has 15 residues. This CDR3 reads CASSQDSGTYNEQFF. CDR3 bases: TGCGCCAGCAGCCAGGATAGCGGGACGTACAATGAGCAGTTCTTC.

J is TRBJ2-5 and V is TRBV10-3; D is undetermined. This CDR3 spans 13 amino acids. Germline V gene sequence: CDR1 ENHRY, CDR2 SYGVKD. V lost 3 bases, J lost 4 bases, and 9 bases lay in between. As DNA, the CDR3 is TGTGCCATCAGTGAAACGAGTCCAGAGACCCAGTACTTC. Translation gives CAISETSPETQYF.

For the CDR3, the DNA is TGTGCCAGCAGATCGGAGGGGGGCTATGGCTACACCTTC. This sequence encodes CASRSEGGYGYTF. The chain joins TRBV6-6 to TRBJ1-2; D is possibly TRBD1 (6 bases). Germline assignment: CDR1 MNHNY and CDR2 SVGAGI (reference sequence). CDR3 length equals 13 residues. The V gene lost 6 bases and the J gene lost 4 bases, with 12 bases spanning the gap.

This clonotype has ten or more counts. This chain joins TRBV6-2 or TRBV6-3 and TRBJ2-7; D not resolved. There are 13 residues in the CDR3. The germline gives CDR1 MNHEY, CDR2 SVGEGT. Trimming cost V 4 bases and J 4 bases, with 11 bases left between them. CDR3 in amino acids: CASSLSRLYEQYF. The CDR3 nucleotides are TGTGCCAGCAGTTTGTCCAGGTTGTACGAGCAGTACTTC.

This clonotype was found a few times. V gene TRBV15 combines with J gene TRBJ2-1, with D possibly being TRBD1 (5 bases). Deletions cut 4 bases from V and 2 bases from J, with 18 bases between. The CDR3 spans 17 residues. Per the germline V gene, CDR1 is LNHNV and CDR2 is YYDKDF (reference sequence). CDR3 residues: CATSMPRARGPYNEQFF. In DNA, the CDR3 is TGTGCCACCAGCATGCCCAGGGCTAGAGGTCCCTACAATGAGCAGTTCTTC.